Detailed here is one T cell receptor (beta chain). These data are taken from a study of blood T cell repertoires in COVID-19. Study summary: In each case, the material was cDNA or gDNA derived from T cells, B-cell-depleted T cells, or PBMCs.

In the study's own analysis: Amplification with reference gene primers provided the estimates of nucleated cell counts. Sequencing was performed with immunoSEQ multiplex PCR; in TCRdb, only in-frame clones are kept and a portion is missing. The V and J calls and clone size come from that table; D and trimming were worked out from the DNA. This table has about 110,000 clones, about 80% appearing once. This CDR3 region has 20 residues. The trim removed 1 base at V and 3 bases at J, leaving 19 bases unmatched. Per germline, CDR1 LGHNT and CDR2 FRNRAP. Sequencing was performed on peripheral blood. The chain couples TRBV12-5 to TRBJ2-3; 7 bases are a match to TRBD1. This clonotype was obtained from a woman in her sixties or seventies with acute or convalescent COVID-19. As DNA, the CDR3 is TGTGCTAGTGGTTTGGCTCTTGGGACAGTAAAAGCAAGCCAGACAGATACGCAGTATTTT. Encoded protein: CASGLALGTVKASQTDTQYF. Full variable domain (outside the CDR3, taken from reference TRBV12-5 and TRBJ2-3): DARVTQTPRHKVTEMGQEVTMRCQPILGHNTVFWYRQTMMQGLELLAYFRNRAPLDDSGMPKDRFSAEMPDATLATLKIQPSEPRDSAVYFCASGLALGTVKASQTDTQYFGPGTRLTVL.